This TCR beta chain was observed in a study of T-cell memory formation after mild COVID-19 (dated by TCRdb to about 2021). Broadly, across the study: Most TCR sequence clusters were specific to one of the two donors. In a couple of donors, T-cell clones that expanded and contracted after mild COVID-19 were followed by sequencing TCRalpha and TCRbeta repertoires longitudinally. The cohort comprised two young, previously healthy adult volunteers, one female and one male.

As for this clonotype: The target of this receptor is not known. No clone much larger than this one lies a single base away; base qualities are absent.

Study-level results and caveats: The detection of some responding clones in pre-infection memory suggests that pre-existing cross-reactive memory T cells joined the SARS-CoV-2 response. SARS-CoV-2 specificity of the second-wave clones peaking on day 37 was not confirmed. Contracting CD4+ clones turned up mainly in the CM and EM memory subsets, whereas EMRA was where CD8+ clones were enriched. The study covered only a couple of mild cases, and larger cohorts including severe cases with pre-infection samples were considered necessary. From day 15 to 85, contracting clones showed balanced CD4/CD8 phenotypes, whereas a second wave of clones that expanded from day 15 to 37 leaned towards CD4+.

Sequencing was carried out with an Illumina NovaSeq 6000. TCRalpha and TCRbeta cDNA libraries were constructed by 5'RACE with constant-segment primers, with sample barcodes and unique molecular identifiers being introduced. RNA was extracted from every sample with Trizol reagent. The libraries were amplified in two PCR steps, and the second step added a second sample barcode and Illumina TruSeq adapters. Sequencing of the libraries was done on an Illumina NovaSeq, producing 2 x 150 bp paired-end reads. From the authors' description of their analysis: Reads were demultiplexed and collapsed into UMI-guided consensus sequences with migec v1.2.7. Using mixcr v2.1.11, UMI consensuses were aligned to TRA and TRB V and J templates and then assembled into clonotypes. Expanded or contracted clonotypes were those called significant by both edgeR and NoisET, with noise models trained on biological replicates. edgeR calls used a false discovery rate-adjusted p below 0.01 and a log2 fold-change threshold of 1. PCA with hierarchical clustering of max-normalized trajectories of the 1000 most abundant clonotypes was used as exploratory dynamics analysis. Separately sequenced CD4+ and CD8+ repertoires were used to assign a CD4 or CD8 phenotype to each responding clone. The public reads were run again by TCRdb, first through fastp at Q25 and then through MiXCR, and only productive beta chains were kept. For every CDR3 protein sequence, its rows merge into one entry that carries the most common genes and DNA. Clone size and V and J calls follow TCRdb, not the original study. A total of 300,000 to 350,000 distinct CDR3 sequences appear in this sample, 14% of them only once. The biggest ten clones account for 21% of the sample.

Ficoll-Paque density gradient centrifugation was the method used to isolate PBMCs. The material sequenced was PBMCs or a T cell subset sorted from them (not recorded which). The clonotype originates from a man aged 18 to 35 who had mild COVID-19 (a few samples of this study predate the infection). The sample titles of this study are shuffled in the database, so cell type and time point are left out; the donor was told from shared clones.

The sequenced DNA is TGTGCCAGTAGTACCGAGACAGGTCCTAACTACGAGCAGTACTTC. Its amino acids are CASSTETGPNYEQYF. The chain employs TRBV19 and TRBJ2-7; TRBD1 is perhaps the D gene, given 6 matching bases. Relative to germline, V is 4 bases shorter and J is 3 bases shorter, with 16 bases between their ends. The CDR3 has 15 amino acids, counting the end cysteine and phenylalanine. Only the CDR3 DNA stays, 45 bases, in frame from base 1. CDR1 LNHDA and CDR2 SQIVND were looked up in the germline V gene (reference sequence).